This entry lists 5 T cell receptor beta chains sequenced from one sample in a study of blood T cell repertoires in COVID-19. Method: immunoSEQ multiplex PCR; TCRdb's copy keeps in-frame clones and lacks some. The table includes some 150,000 clones, around 87% detected once. Specimen: peripheral blood. Receptors originate from a man aged 45 to 65 with active COVID-19.

The chain links TRBV11-2 to TRBJ1-6; 8 nucleotides line up with TRBD1. This CDR3 is built from 15 residues. Germline-derived CDR1 and CDR2 are SGHAT and FQNNGV. Germline trimming cut 1 base from V and 10 bases from J; bases unmatched to any gene: 6. CDR3 amino acids: CASSLVQGGRSPLHF. CDR3 DNA sequence: TGTGCCAGCAGCTTAGTACAGGGGGGACGCTCACCCCTCCACTTT.

The chain carries TRBV6-6 and TRBJ1-5; maybe TRBD1 (5 bases). V was cut by 0 bases and J by 1 base, with 10 bases left in between. The germline gives CDR1 MNHNY, CDR2 SVGAGI (reference sequence). This CDR3 has 16 residues. Here the CDR3 reads CASSYSLGLSNQPQHF. DNA of the CDR3: TGTGCCAGCAGTTACTCCCTGGGACTGAGCAATCAGCCCCAGCATTTT.

The chain links TRBV6-5 to TRBJ2-1; 9 bases line up with TRBD1. V trimming: 5 bases; J trimming: 3 bases; junction bases outside the gene matches: 5. The CDR3 extends over 15 amino acids. From germline, CDR1 is MNHEY and CDR2 SVGAGI. CDR3 DNA sequence: TGTGCCAGCAGTCCGACAGGGGGAAACTACAATGAGCAGTTCTTC. Protein product: CASSPTGGNYNEQFF.

The V call is TRBV2, the J call TRBJ2-1, with TRBD2 matching 9 bases. CDR3 length equals 14 residues. The V and J ends lost 4 bases and 8 bases, in that order; junction bases with no gene match: 6. Germline V gene sequence: CDR1 SNHLY, CDR2 FYNNEI. CDR3 protein: CASSGGGGVDEQFF. The DNA for the CDR3 is TGTGCCAGCAGTGGAGGCGGGGGGGTAGATGAGCAGTTCTTC.

This rearrangement joins TRBV3-1 (or the pseudogene TRBV3-2) to TRBJ2-1; the match to TRBD2 covers 14 bases. The CDR3 contains 16 residues. The V segment lost 1 base and the J segment 8 bases; nucleotides outside the gene matches: 4. From germline, CDR1 is LGHDT and CDR2 YNNKEL (reference sequence). The CDR3 is CASSQATSGGAYEQFF. The CDR3 coding sequence is TGTGCCAGCAGCCAAGCGACTAGCGGGGGGGCTTATGAGCAGTTCTTC.